This T cell receptor beta chain was sequenced in a study of cytomegalovirus exposure and HLA in healthy donors. Study findings and constraints: Sequences of the TCR beta chain were said to predict the HLA-A and HLA-B alleles of most subjects accurately.

This clone is a singleton in its sample. Its specificity is unknown. Primers for the PCR totalled 60 Vbeta and 13 Jbeta. TCRdb's table, derived via immunoSEQ multiplex PCR, lists solely in-frame clones and lacks some. This table holds roughly 160,000 clones, approximately 80% found once. Sequencing was done on a sample of PBMCs. The origin of this receptor is a woman aged 45 to 65 in good health and CMV-seronegative.

CDR3 region: CASSEGDRAEAFF. The CDR3 coding sequence is TGCGCCAGCAGTGAGGGTGACAGGGCTGAAGCTTTCTTT. The chain combines TRBV10-1 with TRBJ1-1, with 7 positions matching TRBD1. The CDR3 has 13 amino acids. V was clipped by 2 bases and J by 6 bases; unmatched bases: 3. Germline CDR1 reads WNHNN; CDR2 reads SYGVQD (reference sequence).